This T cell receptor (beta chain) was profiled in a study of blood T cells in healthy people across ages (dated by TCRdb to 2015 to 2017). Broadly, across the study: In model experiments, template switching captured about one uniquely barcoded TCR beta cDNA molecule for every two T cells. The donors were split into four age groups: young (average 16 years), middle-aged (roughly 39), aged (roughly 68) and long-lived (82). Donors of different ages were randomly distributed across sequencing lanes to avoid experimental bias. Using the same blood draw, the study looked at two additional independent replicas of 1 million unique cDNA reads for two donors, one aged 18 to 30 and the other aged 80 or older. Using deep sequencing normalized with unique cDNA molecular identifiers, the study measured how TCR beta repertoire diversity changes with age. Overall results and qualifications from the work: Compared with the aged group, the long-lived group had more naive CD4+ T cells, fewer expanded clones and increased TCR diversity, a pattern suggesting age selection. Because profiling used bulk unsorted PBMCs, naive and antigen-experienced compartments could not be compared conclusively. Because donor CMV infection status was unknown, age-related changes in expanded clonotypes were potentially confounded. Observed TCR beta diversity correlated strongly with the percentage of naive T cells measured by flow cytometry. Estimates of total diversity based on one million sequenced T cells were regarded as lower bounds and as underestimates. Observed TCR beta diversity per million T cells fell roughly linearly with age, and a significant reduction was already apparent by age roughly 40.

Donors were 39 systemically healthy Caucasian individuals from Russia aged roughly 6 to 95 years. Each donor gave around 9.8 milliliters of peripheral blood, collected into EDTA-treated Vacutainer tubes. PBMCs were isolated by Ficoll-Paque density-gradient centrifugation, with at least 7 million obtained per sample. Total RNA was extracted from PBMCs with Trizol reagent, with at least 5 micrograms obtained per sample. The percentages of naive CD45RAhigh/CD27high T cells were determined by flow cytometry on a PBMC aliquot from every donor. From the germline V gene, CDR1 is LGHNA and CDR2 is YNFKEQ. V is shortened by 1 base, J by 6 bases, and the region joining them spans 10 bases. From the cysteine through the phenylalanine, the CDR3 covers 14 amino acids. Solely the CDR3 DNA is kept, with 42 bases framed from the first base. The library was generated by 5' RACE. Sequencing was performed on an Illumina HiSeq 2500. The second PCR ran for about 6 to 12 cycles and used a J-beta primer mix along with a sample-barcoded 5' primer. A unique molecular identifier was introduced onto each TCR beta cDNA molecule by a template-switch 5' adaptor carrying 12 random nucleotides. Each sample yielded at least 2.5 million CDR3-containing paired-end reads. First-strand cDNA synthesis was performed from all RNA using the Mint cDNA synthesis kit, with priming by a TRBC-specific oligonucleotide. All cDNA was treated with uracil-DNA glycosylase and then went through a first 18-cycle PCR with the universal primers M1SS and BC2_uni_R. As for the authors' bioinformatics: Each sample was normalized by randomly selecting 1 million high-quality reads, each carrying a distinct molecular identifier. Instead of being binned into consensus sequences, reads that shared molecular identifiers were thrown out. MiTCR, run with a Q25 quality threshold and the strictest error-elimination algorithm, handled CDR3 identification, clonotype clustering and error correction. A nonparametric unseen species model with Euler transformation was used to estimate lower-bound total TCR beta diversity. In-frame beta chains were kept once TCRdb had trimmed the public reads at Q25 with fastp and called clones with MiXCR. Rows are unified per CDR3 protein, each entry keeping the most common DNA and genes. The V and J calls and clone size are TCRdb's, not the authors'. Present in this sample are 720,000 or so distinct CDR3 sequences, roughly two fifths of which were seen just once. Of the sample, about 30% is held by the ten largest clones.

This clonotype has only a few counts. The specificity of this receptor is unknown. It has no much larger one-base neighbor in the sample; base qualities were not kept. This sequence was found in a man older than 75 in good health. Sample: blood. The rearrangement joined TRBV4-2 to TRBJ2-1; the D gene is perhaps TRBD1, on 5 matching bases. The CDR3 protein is CASSQGTMGNEQFF. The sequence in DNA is TGTGCCAGCAGCCAAGGGACAATGGGCAATGAGCAGTTCTTC.